The clone carrying this T cell receptor beta chain came up a few times. Its antigen is unidentified. With a J-beta primer mix and a sample-barcoded 5' primer, a second PCR ran about 6 to 11 cycles. TCRdb used MiXCR to reprocess the 5' RACE reads, holding one entry per CDR3 protein. The sample lists roughly 1.7 million distinct CDR3 sequences, 34% occurring once. The CDR3 length is 13 residues. V lost 9 bases and J lost 3, with 15 bases in between. Germline loops: CDR1 MNHEY, CDR2 SMNVEV (reference sequence). The sample belongs to a study of blood T cells in healthy people across ages. Study-wide results and caveats: Roughly linearly, TCR beta diversity per million T cells fell as age increased.

The specimen sequenced was blood. This TCR was sampled from a woman aged 25 to 39 in good health. The chain links TRBV27 to TRBJ2-7; a weak D match, TRBD2 (6 bases). CDR3 nucleotides: TGTGCCAGGCGGGACTCCACCGTCTACGAGCAGTACTTC. Translated: CARRDSTVYEQYF.